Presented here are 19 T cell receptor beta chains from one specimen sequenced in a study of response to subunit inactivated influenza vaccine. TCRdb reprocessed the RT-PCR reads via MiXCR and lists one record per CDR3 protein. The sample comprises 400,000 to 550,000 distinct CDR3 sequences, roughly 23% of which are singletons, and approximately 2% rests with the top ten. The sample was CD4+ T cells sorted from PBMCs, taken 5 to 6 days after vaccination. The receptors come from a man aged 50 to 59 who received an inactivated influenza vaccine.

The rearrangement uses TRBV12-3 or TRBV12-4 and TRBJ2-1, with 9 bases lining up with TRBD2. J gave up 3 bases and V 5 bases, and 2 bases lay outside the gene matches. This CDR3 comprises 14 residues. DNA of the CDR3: TGTGCCAGCAGTCATAGCGGGAGCTACAATGAGCAGTTCTTC. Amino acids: CASSHSGSYNEQFF.

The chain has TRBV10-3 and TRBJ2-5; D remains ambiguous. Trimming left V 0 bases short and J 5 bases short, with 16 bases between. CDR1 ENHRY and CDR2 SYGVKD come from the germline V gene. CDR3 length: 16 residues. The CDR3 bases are TGTGCCATCAGTGAGTCCGCTGAGCAATTCCGGGAGACCCAGTACTTC. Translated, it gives CAISESAEQFRETQYF.

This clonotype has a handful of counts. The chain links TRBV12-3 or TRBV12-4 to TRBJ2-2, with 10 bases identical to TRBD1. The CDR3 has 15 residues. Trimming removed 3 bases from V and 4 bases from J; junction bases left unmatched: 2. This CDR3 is CASSFRQGATGELFF. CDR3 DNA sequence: TGTGCCAGCAGTTTCAGACAGGGGGCCACCGGGGAGCTGTTTTTT.

DNA for the CDR3: TGTGCCAGCTCACCGCGGGGTTTTGGGAACATTCAGTACTTC. Translated, it gives CASSPRGFGNIQYF. The chain joins TRBV18 to TRBJ2-4; D may be TRBD2 (6 bases). Trimming pared 3 bases from V and 7 bases from J, leaving 13 bases between. Looked up from germline, CDR1 is KGHSH and CDR2 is LQKENI. CDR3 size: 14 residues.

DNA of the CDR3: TGTGCCAGCAGCCTCAGGGTGGGCTATGGCTACACCTTC. This sequence encodes CASSLRVGYGYTF. This chain links TRBV12-3 or TRBV12-4 with TRBJ1-2, with a possible D match to TRBD1 (5 bases). This CDR3 comprises 13 residues. Trimming took off 6 bases at V and 4 bases at J, with 12 bases between the two ends.

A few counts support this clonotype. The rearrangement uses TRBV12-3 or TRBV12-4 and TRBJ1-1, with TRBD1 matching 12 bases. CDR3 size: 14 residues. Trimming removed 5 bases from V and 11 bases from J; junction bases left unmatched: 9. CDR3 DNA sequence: TGTGCCAGCAGTCCTCCCCGGGACAGGGGGCAGGCTTTCTTT. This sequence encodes CASSPPRDRGQAFF.

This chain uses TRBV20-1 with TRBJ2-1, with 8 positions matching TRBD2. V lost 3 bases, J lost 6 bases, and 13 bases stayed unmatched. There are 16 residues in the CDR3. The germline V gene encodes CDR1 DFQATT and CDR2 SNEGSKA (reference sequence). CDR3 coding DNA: TGCAGTGCTAGGGGGGTCGGGACTAGAAGATCCAATGAGCAGTTCTTC. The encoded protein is CSARGVGTRRSNEQFF.

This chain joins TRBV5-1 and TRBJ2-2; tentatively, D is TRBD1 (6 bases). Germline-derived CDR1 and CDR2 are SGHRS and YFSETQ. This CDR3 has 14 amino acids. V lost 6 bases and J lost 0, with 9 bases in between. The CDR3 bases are TGCGCCAGCATGACAGGAGCGAACACCGGGGAGCTGTTTTTT. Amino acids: CASMTGANTGELFF.

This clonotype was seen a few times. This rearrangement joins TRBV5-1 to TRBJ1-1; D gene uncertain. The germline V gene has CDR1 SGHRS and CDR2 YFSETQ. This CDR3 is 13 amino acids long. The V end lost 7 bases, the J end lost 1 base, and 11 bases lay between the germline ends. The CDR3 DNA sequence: TGCGCCAGCGGCCTGGTCCCGAACACTGAAGCTTTCTTT. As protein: CASGLVPNTEAFF.

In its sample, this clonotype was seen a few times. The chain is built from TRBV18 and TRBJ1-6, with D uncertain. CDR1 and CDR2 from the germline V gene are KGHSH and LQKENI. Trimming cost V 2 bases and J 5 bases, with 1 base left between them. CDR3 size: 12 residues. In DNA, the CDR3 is TGTGCCAGCTCACCAGATAATTCACCCCTCCACTTT. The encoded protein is CASSPDNSPLHF.

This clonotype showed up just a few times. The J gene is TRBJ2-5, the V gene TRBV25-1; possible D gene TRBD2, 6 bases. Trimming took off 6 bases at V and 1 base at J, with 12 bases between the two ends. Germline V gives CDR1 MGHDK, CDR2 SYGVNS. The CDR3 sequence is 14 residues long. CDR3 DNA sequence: TGTGCCAGCAGCGAACGGGACTTCCAAGAGACCCAGTACTTC. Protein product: CASSERDFQETQYF.

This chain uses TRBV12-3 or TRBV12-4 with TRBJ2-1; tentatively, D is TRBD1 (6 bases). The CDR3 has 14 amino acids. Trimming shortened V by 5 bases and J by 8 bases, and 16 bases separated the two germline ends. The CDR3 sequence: CASSPDSTGDEQFF. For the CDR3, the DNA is TGTGCCAGCAGTCCGGACAGCACCGGGGATGAGCAGTTCTTC.

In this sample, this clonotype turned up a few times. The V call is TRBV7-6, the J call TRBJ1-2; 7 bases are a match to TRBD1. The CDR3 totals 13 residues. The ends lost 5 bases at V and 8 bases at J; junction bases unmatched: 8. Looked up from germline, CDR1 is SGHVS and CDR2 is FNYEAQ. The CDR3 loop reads CASSGDRAVGYTF. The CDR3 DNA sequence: TGTGCCAGCAGCGGTGACAGGGCTGTCGGCTACACCTTC.

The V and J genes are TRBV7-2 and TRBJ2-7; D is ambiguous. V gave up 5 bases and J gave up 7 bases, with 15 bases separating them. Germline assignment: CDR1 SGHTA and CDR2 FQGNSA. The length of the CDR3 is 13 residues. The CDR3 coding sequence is TGTGCCAGCAGCACACTCCTGATTACAGAGCAGTACTTC. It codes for CASSTLLITEQYF.

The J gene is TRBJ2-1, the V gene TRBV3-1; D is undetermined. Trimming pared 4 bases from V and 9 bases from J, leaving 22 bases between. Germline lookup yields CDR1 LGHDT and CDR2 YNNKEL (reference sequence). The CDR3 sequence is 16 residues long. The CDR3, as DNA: TGTGCCAGCAGCCCCCGGCTGGCCGTCCCTGCCGGTGAGCAGTTCTTC. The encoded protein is CASSPRLAVPAGEQFF.

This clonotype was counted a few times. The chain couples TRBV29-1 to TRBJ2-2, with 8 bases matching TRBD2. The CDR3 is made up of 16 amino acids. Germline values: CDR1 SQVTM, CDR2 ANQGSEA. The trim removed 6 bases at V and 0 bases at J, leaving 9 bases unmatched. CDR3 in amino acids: CSVSGTRRANTGELFF. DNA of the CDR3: TGCAGCGTGTCCGGGACTAGACGGGCGAACACCGGGGAGCTGTTTTTT.

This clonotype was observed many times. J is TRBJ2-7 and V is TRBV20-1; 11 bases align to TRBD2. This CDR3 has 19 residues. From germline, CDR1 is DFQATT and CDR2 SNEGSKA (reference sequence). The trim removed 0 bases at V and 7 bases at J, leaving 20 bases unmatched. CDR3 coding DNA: TGCAGTGCTAGAGAGGCCTACTCACGGGGAGGTAGCGGGAGGGGTGAGCAGTACTTC. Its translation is CSAREAYSRGGSGRGEQYF.

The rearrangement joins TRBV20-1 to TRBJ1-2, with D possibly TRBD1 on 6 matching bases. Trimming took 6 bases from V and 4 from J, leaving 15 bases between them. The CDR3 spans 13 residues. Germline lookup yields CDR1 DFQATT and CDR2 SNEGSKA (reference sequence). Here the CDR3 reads CSASGGGSYGYTF. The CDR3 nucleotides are TGCAGTGCCAGTGGGGGCGGGAGCTATGGCTACACCTTC.

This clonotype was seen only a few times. Written as DNA, the CDR3 is TGTGCCAGCAGAATCAATGAGCAGTTCTTC. Its translation is CASRINEQFF. The chain recombines TRBV6-1 with TRBJ2-1; D not resolved. Germline V gene sequence: CDR1 MNHNS, CDR2 SASEGT. V was clipped by 6 bases and J by 6 bases, with 3 bases between them. There are 10 residues in the CDR3.